Listed here is a single T cell receptor (beta chain). Its target is unknown. Assay: immunoSEQ multiplex PCR; the TCRdb copy retains only in-frame clones and omits some. In the table there are some 66,000 clones, about 80% of which are singletons. CDR3 size: 14 residues. CDR1 MDHEN and CDR2 SYDVKM come from the germline V gene. V gave up 7 bases and J gave up 4 bases; unmatched junction bases: 9. Chemo-refractory metastatic non-small-cell lung cancer patients were treated with focal radiation plus CTLA-4 blockade with ipilimumab. These data belong to a study of radiotherapy plus CTLA-4 blockade in lung cancer. Whole-study context: Overall, 15% to 20% of patients showed an objective response, while roughly 28% attained disease control.

The study, taken as a whole, reports: TCR clones from tumors expanded in blood after radiotherapy plus ipilimumab. Together with interferon-beta, which increased in serum after radiation, early dynamic changes in blood T cell clones were reportedly the best predictors of response.

The TCR comes from a human donor with non-small cell lung cancer who had a partial response to radiotherapy plus ipilimumab. This sample comprised peripheral blood, obtained from a patient treated with radiotherapy plus ipilimumab. The chain combines TRBV28 with TRBJ2-5; 7 bases are a match to TRBD1. CDR3 sequence (DNA): TGTGCCAGCACTGATAAGGGGGCTTTAGAGACCCAGTACTTC. It encodes CASTDKGALETQYF.